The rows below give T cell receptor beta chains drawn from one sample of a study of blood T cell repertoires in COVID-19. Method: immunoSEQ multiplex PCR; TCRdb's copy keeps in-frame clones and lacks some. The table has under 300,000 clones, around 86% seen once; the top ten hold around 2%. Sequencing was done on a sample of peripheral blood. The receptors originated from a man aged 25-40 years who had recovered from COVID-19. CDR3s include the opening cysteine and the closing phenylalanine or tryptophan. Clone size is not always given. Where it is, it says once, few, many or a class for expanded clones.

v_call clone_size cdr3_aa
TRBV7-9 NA CASSSGTSYSRNNEQFF
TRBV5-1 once CASSLQASNTEAFF
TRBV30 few CAWSDGGERGIDTQYF
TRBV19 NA CASSEHLATTLRNTIYF
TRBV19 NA CASIRGGTEAFF
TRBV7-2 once CASKGGDNYGYTF
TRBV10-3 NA CAIKTLGGELFF
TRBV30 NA CAWSLGLNTEAFF
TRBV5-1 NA CASSDGLAGGAETQYF
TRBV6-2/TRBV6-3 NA CASSYVSSGGLSSYNEQFF
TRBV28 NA CASGLGSSGGSTDTQYF
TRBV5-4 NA CASSLGQGMKGGELFF
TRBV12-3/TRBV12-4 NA CAGASGGPYEQYF
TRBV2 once CASRSLPSSYEQYF
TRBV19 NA CASSIGQGYEQYF
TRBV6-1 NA CASSERYRESRELFF
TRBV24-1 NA CATSAQGREANYGYTF
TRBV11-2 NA CASSSHRVRLASTDTQYF
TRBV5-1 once CASSLFSEAYEQYF
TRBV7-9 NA CASSSYRVMTNEKLFF
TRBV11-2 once CASSLAQGYGYTF
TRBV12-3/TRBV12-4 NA CASSGETGGEQYF
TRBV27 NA CASSPGTEFEKLFF
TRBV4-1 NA CASSQGQGATGELFF
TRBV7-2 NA CASSLPTESNTIYF
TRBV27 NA CASSLYRGNYGYTF
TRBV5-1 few CASSLGTGAYEQYF
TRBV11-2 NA CASSVQGKDSPLHF
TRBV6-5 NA CASSYGAGNRNQPQHF
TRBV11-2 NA CASSPRQGTNSPLHF
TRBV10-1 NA CASSVPRARAYNSPLHF
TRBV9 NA CASSVASGHPNEKLFF
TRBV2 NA CASSAGSGGVFFDEQFF
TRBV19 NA CASNDGQPYGYTF
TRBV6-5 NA CATSQGQTNYNEQFF
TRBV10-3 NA CAISGTLSTYEQYF
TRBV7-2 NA CASSPSGGPSYEQYF
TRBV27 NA CASSPGQGRVGAKNIQYF
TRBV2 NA CASTEGNPEQFF
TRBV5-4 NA CASSRTGDSYNEQFF
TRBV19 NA CASSAAGRPSYEQYF
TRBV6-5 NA CASSYSSPGAEAFF
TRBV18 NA CASSPMLGQAGEKLFF
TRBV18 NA CASSRTGSSYNSPLHF
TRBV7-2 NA CASSVRDIGSYEQYF
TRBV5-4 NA CASNRRGTYEQYF
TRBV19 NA CASSIRRDGETQYF
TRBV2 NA CATTGSRGGYGYTF
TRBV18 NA CASSPSQGDNEQFF
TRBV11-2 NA CASSLDGRLYYEQYF
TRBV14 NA CASSLRSGQGSEAFF
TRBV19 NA CASSIRTGTNTEAFF
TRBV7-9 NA CASSIGQAAYEQYF
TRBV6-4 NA CASSATGSSYNEQFF